This T cell receptor (beta chain) is drawn from a study of CD8+ T cells in alopecia areata. Study information: Treated patients received severity scores based on the percentage of scalp area affected.

Germline CDR1 reads GTSNPN; CDR2 reads SVGIG (reference sequence). This CDR3 has 17 amino acids. Trimming removed 8 bases from V and 0 bases from J, with 26 bases in between. Treatment given: oral pan-JAK inhibitor, 5-10 mg twice daily. RNA was isolated and reverse transcribed to cDNA, the sequencing template. Clones were read by immunoSEQ multiplex PCR, and TCRdb kept only the in-frame ones, dropping some. Of fewer than 350,000 clones listed, 58% were seen once; the top ten hold around 1.7%. The specimen comprised CD4+ T cells sorted from blood, sampled at week 24, from a patient treated with tofacitinib. The chain recombines TRBV30 with TRBJ2-7; possible D gene TRBD1, 6 bases. The sequence derives from a human donor with alopecia areata. This CDR3 reads CAGRDMNSPLISYEQYF. The CDR3 DNA reads as TGTGCCGGACGGGACATGAACTCGCCTTTGATCTCCTACGAGCAGTACTTC.